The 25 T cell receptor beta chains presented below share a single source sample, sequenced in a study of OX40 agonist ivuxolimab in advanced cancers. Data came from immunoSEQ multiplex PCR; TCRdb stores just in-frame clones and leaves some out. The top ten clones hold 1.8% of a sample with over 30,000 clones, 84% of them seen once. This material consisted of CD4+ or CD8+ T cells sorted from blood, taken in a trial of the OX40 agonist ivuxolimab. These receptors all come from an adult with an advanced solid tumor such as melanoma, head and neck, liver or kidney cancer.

The CDR3 DNA is TGTGCCTGGAGTGTTTCTGGCTACGAGCAGTACTTC. It is translated as CAWSVSGYEQYF. The V call is TRBV30, the J call TRBJ2-7; no clear D gene. V was shortened by 0 bases and J by 3 bases, with 6 bases between the two germline ends. Germline-derived CDR1 and CDR2 are GTSNPN and SVGIG (reference sequence). This CDR3 is built from 12 residues. The full variable domain, with the rest looked up from reference TRBV30 and TRBJ2-7, is SQTIHQWPATLVQPVGSPLSLECTVEGTSNPNLYWYRQAAGRGLQLLFYSVGIGQISSEVPQNLSASRPQDRQFILSSKKLLLSDSGFYLCAWSVSGYEQYFGPGTRLTVT.

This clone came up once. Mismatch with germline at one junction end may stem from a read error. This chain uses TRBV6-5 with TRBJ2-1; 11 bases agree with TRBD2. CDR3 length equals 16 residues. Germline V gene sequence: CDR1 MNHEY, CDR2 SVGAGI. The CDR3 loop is CASSSPSGRSFNEQFF. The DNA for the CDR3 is TGTGCCAGCAGTTCACCTAGCGGGAGGTCCTTCAATGAGCAGTTCTTC.

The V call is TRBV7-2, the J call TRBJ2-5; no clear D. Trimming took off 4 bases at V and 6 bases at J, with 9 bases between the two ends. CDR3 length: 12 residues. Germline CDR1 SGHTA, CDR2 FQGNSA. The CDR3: CASSSTYQTQYF. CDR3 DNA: TGTGCCAGCAGCTCTACCTATCAGACCCAGTACTTC.

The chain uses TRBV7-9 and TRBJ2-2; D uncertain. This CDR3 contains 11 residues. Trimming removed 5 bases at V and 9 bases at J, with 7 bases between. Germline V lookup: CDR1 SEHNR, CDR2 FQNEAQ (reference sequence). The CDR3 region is CASSPSRELFF. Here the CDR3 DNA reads TGTGCCAGCAGCCCCTCCCGGGAGCTGTTTTTT.

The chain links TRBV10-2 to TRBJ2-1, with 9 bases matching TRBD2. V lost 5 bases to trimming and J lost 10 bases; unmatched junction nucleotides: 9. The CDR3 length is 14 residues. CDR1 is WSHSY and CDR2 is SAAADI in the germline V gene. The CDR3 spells CASSPSGDPREQFF. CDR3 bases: TGCGCCAGCAGTCCTAGCGGGGACCCCAGGGAGCAGTTCTTC.

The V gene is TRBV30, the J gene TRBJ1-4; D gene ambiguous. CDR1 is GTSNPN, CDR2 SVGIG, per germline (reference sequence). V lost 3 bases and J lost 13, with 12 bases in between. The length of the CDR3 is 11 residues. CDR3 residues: CAWRGSVGLFF. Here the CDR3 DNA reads TGTGCCTGGAGGGGGTCGGTCGGACTGTTTTTT.

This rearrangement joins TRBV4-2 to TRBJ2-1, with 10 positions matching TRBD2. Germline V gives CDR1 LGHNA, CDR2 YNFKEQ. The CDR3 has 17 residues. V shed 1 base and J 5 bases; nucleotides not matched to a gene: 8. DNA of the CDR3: TGTGCCAGCAGCCAAGGGGGTCTAGCGGGGGTTAACAATGAGCAGTTCTTC. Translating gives CASSQGGLAGVNNEQFF.

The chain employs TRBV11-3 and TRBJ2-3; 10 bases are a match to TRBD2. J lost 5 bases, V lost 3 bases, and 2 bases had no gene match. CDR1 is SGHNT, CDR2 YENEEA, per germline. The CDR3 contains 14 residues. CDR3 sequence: CASSFSGGVDTQYF. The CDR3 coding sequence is TGTGCCAGCAGCTTCAGCGGGGGGGTAGATACGCAGTATTTT.

The CDR3 sequence: CASSPSGMGTGELFF. The CDR3 DNA sequence: TGCGCCAGCAGCCCAAGCGGGATGGGGACCGGGGAGCTGTTTTTT. This chain joins TRBV4-1 and TRBJ2-2; TRBD2 aligns across 7 bases. The CDR3 consists of 15 residues. Germline V gene sequence: CDR1 MGHRA, CDR2 YSYEKL. With V trimmed by 4 bases and J by 5 bases, 7 bases remained unmatched.

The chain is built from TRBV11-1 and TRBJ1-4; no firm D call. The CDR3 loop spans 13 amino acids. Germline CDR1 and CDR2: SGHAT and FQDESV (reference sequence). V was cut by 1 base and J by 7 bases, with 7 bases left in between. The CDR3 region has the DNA TGTGCCAGCAGCTTAGGAGAGGCTGAAAAACTGTTTTTT. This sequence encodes CASSLGEAEKLFF.

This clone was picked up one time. The CDR3 sequence is CASSQEGGAANTGELFF. The CDR3 DNA follows: TGTGCCAGCAGCCAAGAGGGGGGAGCGGCGAACACCGGGGAGCTGTTTTTT. This chain links TRBV4-2 with TRBJ2-2; TRBD2 is a possible D gene (6 bases). There are 17 residues in the CDR3. V lost 0 bases to trimming and J lost 0 bases, with 11 bases between them. Germline V gives CDR1 LGHNA, CDR2 YNFKEQ.

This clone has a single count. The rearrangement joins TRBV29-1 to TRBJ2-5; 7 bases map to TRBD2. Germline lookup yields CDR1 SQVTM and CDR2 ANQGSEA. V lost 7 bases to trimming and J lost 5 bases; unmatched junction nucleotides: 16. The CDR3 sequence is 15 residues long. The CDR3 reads CSALGQRDLGETQYF. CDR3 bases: TGCAGCGCCCTAGGTCAGCGGGACTTAGGTGAGACCCAGTACTTC.

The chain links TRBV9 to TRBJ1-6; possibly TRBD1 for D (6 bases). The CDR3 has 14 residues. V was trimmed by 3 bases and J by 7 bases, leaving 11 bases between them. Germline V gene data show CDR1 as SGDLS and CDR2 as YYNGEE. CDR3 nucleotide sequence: TGTGCCAGCAGCGCCCAAGGGGGGAATTCACCCCTCCACTTT. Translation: CASSAQGGNSPLHF.

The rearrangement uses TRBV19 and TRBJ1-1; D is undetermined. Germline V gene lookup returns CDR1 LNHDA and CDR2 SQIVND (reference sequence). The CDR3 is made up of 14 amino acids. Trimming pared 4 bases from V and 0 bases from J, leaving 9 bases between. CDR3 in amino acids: CASSTTVLNTEAFF. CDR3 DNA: TGTGCCAGTAGTACAACAGTCTTGAACACTGAAGCTTTCTTT.

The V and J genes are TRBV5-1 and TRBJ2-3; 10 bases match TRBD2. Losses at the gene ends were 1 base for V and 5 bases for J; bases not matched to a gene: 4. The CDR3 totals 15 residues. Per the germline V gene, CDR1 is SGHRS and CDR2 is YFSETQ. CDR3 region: CASSLSGGAGDTQYF. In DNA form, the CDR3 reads TGCGCCAGCAGCTTGAGCGGGGGGGCAGGAGATACGCAGTATTTT.

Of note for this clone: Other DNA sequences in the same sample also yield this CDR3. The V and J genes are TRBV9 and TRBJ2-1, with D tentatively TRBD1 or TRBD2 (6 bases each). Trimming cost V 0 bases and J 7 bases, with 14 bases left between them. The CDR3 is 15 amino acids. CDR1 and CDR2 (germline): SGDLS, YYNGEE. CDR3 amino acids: CASSVVGGPGNEQFF. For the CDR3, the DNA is TGTGCCAGCAGCGTAGTTGGGGGGCCGGGGAATGAGCAGTTCTTC.

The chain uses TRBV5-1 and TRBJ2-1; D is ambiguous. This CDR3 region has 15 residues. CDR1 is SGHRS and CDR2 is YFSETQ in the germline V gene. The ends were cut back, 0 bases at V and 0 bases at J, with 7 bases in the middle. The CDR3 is CASSLALYSYNEQFF. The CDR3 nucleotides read TGCGCCAGCAGCTTGGCGCTCTACTCCTACAATGAGCAGTTCTTC. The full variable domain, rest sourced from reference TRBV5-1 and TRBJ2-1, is KAGVTQTPRYLIKTRGQQVTLSCSPISGHRSVSWYQQTPGQGLQFLFEYFSETQRNKGNFPGRFSGRQFSNSRSEMNVSTLELGDSALYLCASSLALYSYNEQFFGPGTRLTVL.

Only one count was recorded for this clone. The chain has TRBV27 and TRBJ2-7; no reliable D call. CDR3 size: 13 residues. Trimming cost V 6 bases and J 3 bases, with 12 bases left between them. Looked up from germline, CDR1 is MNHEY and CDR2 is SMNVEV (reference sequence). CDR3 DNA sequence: TGTGCCAGCAGCCCGACCGACTTCTACGAGCAGTACTTC. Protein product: CASSPTDFYEQYF.

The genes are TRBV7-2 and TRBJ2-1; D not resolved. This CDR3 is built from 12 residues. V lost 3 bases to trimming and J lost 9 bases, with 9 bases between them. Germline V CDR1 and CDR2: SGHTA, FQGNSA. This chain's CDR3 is CASSLYLGEQFF. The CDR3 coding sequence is TGTGCCAGCAGCTTGTACTTGGGTGAGCAGTTCTTC. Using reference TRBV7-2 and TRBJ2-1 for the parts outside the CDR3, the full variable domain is GAGVSQSPSNKVTEKGKDVELRCDPISGHTALYWYRQSLGQGLEFLIYFQGNSAPDKSGLPSDRFSAERTGGSVSTLTIQRTQQEDSAVYLCASSLYLGEQFFGPGTRLTVL.

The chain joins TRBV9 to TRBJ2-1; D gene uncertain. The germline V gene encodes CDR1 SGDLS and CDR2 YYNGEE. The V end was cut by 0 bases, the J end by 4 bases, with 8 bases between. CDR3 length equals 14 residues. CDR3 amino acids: CASSVGREYNEQFF. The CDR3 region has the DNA TGTGCCAGCAGCGTAGGGCGCGAGTACAATGAGCAGTTCTTC.

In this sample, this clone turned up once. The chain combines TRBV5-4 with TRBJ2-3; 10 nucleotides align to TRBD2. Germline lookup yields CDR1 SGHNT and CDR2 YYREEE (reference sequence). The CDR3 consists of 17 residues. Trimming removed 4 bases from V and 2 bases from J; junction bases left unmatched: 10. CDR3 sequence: CASSPGLAGAPTDTQYF. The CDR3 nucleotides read TGTGCCAGCAGCCCCGGGCTAGCGGGGGCCCCCACAGATACGCAGTATTTT.

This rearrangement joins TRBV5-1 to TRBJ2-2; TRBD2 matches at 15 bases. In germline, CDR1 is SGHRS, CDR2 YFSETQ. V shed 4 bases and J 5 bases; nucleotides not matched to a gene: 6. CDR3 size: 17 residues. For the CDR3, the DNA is TGCGCCAGCAGCCCGGGACTAGCGGGGGGATTAACCGGGGAGCTGTTTTTT. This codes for CASSPGLAGGLTGELFF.

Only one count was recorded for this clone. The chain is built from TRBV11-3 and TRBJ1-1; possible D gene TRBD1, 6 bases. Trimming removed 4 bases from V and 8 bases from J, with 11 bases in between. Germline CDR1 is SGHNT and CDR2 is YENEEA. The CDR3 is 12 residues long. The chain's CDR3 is CASSSVGTEAFF. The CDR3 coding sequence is TGTGCCAGCAGCTCCGTGGGGACAGAAGCTTTCTTT.

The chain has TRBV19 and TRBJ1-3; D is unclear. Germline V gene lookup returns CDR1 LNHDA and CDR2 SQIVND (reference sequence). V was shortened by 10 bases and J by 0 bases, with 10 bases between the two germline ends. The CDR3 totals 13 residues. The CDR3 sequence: CATRRNSGNTIYF. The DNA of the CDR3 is TGTGCCACAAGACGGAACTCTGGAAACACCATATATTTT.

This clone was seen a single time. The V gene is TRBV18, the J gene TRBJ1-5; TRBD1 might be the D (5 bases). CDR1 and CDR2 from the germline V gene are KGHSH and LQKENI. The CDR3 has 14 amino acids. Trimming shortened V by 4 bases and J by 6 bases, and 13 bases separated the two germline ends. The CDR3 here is CASSQGDRGQPQHF. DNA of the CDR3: TGTGCCAGCTCACAAGGGGATCGTGGTCAGCCCCAGCATTTT. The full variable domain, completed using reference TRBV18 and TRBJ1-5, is NAGVMQNPRHLVRRRGQEARLRCSPMKGHSHVYWYRQLPEEGLKFMVYLQKENIIDESGMPKERFSAEFPKEGPSILRIQQVVRGDSAAYFCASSQGDRGQPQHFGDGTRLSIL.